These 4 T cell receptor beta chains originate from one sample sequenced in a study of T cell responses to AZD1222 COVID-19 vaccine. The data were produced by immunoSEQ multiplex PCR, yet TCRdb's version contains in-frame clones alone and is incomplete. Among roughly 200,000 clones listed, 88% were seen once. The sequences come from peripheral blood, collected on day 0 of AZD1222 vaccination. Every receptor here comes from an adult in good health.

The rearrangement links TRBV24-1 to TRBJ2-2; 8 bases fit TRBD1. Germline CDR1 reads KGHDR; CDR2 reads SFDVKD. Trimming took 4 bases from V and 3 from J; bases not matched to a gene: 3. This CDR3 is built from 15 residues. In DNA, the CDR3 is TGTGCCACCAGTGACCAGGGGGCGCACACCGGGGAGCTGTTTTTT. This codes for CATSDQGAHTGELFF.

The chain joins TRBV6-4 to TRBJ2-3; the D gene is possibly TRBD2 (6 bases). Trimming stripped 4 bases from V and 2 bases from J, with 16 bases between. This CDR3 has 16 amino acids. Germline V gene lookup returns CDR1 MRHNA and CDR2 SNTAGT. In DNA, the CDR3 is TGTGCCAGCAGTGTACTGGCGGGGCTCTCCACAGATACGCAGTATTTT. Protein sequence: CASSVLAGLSTDTQYF.

V gene TRBV5-6 combines with J gene TRBJ1-2; possibly TRBD1 for D (6 bases). CDR1 and CDR2 (germline): SGHDT, YYEEEE. V dropped 1 base and J dropped 8 bases, with 18 bases sitting between them. The CDR3 covers 15 residues. The CDR3 bases are TGTGCCAGCAGCTTGACCCTGCAGGGGAAAGAGGGCTACACCTTC. This codes for CASSLTLQGKEGYTF.

V and J are TRBV28 and TRBJ1-1; D remains unclear. The CDR3 consists of 14 residues. The V and J ends lost 2 bases and 6 bases respectively, with 13 bases between them. Germline CDR1 and CDR2: MDHEN and SYDVKM. CDR3 sequence (DNA): TGTGCCAGCAGTTTAGGAGGGCTTCCCCCTGAAGCTTTCTTT. Protein: CASSLGGLPPEAFF.